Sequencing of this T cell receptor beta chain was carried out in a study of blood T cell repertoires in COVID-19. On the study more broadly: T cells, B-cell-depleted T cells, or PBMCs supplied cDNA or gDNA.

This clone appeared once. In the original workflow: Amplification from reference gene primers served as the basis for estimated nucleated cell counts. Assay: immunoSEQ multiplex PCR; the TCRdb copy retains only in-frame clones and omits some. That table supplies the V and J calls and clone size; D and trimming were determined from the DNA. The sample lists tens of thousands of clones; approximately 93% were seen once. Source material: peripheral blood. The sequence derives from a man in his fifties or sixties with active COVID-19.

In nucleotides, the CDR3 is TGTGCCAGCAGTGAATATAGCGGGACAGTCTATGGCTACACCTTC. It yields the protein CASSEYSGTVYGYTF. The chain combines TRBV25-1 with TRBJ1-2; 7 bases are shared with TRBD1. In germline, CDR1 is MGHDK, CDR2 SYGVNS. J lost 4 bases, V lost 0 bases, and 5 bases had no gene match. The CDR3 extends over 15 amino acids.